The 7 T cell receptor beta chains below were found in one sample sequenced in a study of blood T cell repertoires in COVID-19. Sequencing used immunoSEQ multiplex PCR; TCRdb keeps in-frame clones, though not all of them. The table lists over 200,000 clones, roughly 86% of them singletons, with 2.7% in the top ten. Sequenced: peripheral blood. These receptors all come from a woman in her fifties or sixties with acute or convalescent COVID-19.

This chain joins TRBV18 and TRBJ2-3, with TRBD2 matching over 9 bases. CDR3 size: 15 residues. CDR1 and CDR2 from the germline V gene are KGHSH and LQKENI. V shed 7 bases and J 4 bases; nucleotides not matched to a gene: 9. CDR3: CASWKLAGGADTQYF. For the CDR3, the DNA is TGTGCCAGCTGGAAACTAGCGGGTGGCGCAGATACGCAGTATTTT. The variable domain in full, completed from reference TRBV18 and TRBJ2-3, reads NAGVMQNPRHLVRRRGQEARLRCSPMKGHSHVYWYRQLPEEGLKFMVYLQKENIIDESGMPKERFSAEFPKEGPSILRIQQVVRGDSAAYFCASWKLAGGADTQYFGPGTRLTVL.

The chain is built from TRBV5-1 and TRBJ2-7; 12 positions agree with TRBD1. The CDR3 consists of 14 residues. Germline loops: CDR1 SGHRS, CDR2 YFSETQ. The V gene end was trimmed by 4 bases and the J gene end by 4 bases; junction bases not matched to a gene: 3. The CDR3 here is CASSLGQGAYEQYF. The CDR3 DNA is TGCGCCAGCAGCCTGGGACAGGGGGCATACGAGCAGTACTTC. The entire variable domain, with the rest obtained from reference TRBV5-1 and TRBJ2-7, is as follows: KAGVTQTPRYLIKTRGQQVTLSCSPISGHRSVSWYQQTPGQGLQFLFEYFSETQRNKGNFPGRFSGRQFSNSRSEMNVSTLELGDSALYLCASSLGQGAYEQYFGPGTRLTVT.

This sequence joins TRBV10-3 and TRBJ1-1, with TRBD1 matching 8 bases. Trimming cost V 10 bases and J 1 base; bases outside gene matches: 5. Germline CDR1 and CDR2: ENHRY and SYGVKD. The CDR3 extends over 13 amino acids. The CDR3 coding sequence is TGTGCCACAGCCGGACAGGGGAACACTGAAGCTTTCTTT. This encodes CATAGQGNTEAFF.

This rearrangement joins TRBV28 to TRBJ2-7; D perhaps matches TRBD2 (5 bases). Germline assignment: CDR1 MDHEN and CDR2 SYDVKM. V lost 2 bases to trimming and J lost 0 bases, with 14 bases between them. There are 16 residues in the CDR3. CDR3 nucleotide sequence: TGTGCCAGCAGTTTAATAAGGGAGTGGAGCTCCTACGAGCAGTACTTC. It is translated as CASSLIREWSSYEQYF. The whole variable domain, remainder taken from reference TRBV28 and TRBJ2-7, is DVKVTQSSRYLVKRTGEKVFLECVQDMDHENMFWYRQDPGLGLRLIYFSYDVKMKEKGDIPEGYSVSREKKERFSLILESASTNQTSMYLCASSLIREWSSYEQYFGPGTRLTVT.

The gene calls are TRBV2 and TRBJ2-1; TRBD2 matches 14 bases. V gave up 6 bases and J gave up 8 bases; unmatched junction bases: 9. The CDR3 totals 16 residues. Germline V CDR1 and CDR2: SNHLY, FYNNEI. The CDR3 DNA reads TGTGCCAGCAGCCTGACTAGCGGGGGGGCGCGCGATGAGCAGTTCTTC. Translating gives CASSLTSGGARDEQFF.

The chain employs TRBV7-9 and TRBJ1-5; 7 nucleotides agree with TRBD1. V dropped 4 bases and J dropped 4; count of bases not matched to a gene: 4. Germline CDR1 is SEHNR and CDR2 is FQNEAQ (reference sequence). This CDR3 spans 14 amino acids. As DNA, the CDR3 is TGTGCCAGCAGCTCCCTACAGGGGAATCAGCCCCAGCATTTT. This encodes CASSSLQGNQPQHF.

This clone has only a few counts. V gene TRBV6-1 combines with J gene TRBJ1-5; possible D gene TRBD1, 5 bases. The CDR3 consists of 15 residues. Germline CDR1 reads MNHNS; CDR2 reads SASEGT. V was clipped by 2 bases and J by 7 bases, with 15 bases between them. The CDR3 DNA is TGTGCCAGCAGTGAATTCTGGGGGGGTCAGCAGCCCCAGCATTTT. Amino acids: CASSEFWGGQQPQHF.